This T cell receptor (beta chain) was found in a study of a mutant IDH1 vaccine in newly diagnosed glioma. Overall study context: Earlier care involved radiotherapy, temozolomide, or both, and the majority received both.

Trimming cost V 5 bases and J 3 bases; bases outside gene matches: 6. The germline CDR1 and CDR2 sequences are MDHEN and SYDVKM. The CDR3 contains 15 residues. Only one count was recorded for this clone. The sample's time point: baseline, week 1 (first vaccination visit). Sample treatment: pre-vaccination baseline after standard-of-care therapy. The donors' diagnosis was new WHO grade 3 or 4 astrocytoma that was IDH1-mutant and ATRX-lost. Profiled with immunoSEQ multiplex PCR; TCRdb holds only in-frame clones, not every one. The table records some 87,000 clones, roughly 75% of them present only once. The material sequenced was PBMCs, taken from a glioma patient treated with radiotherapy, temozolomide or both. The receptor was derived from a man between 35 and 55 years old with glioma. V gene TRBV28 combines with J gene TRBJ2-5; TRBD1 aligns across 10 bases. CDR3 sequence (DNA): TGTGCCAGCAGTCCTATCGGGACAGGGGAAGAGACCCAGTACTTC. Its translation is CASSPIGTGEETQYF.